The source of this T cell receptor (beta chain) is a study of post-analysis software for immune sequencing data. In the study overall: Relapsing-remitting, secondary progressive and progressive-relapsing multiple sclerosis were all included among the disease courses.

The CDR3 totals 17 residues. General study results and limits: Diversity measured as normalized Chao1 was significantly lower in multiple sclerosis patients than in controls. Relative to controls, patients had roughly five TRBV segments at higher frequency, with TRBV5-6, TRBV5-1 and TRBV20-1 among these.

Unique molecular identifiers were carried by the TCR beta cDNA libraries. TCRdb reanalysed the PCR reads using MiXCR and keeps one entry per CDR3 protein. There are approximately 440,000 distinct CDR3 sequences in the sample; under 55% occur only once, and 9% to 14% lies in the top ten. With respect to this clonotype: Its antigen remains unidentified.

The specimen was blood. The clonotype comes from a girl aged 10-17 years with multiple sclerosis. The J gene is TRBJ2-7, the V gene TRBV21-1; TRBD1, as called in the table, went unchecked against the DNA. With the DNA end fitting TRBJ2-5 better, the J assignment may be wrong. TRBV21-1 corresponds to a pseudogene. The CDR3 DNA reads TGTGCCAGCAGCAAAGATCAATTAGTAGGGGACCAAGAGACCCAGTACTTC. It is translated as CASSKDQLVGDQETQYF.